This passage covers 23 T cell receptor beta chains from one sample sequenced in a study of human T cells and chemical hapten exposure. TCRdb ran MiXCR on the RACE reads and lists one entry per CDR3 protein. Here the sample spans 370,000 or so distinct CDR3 sequences, roughly 4.8% being singletons. Time point here: patch test 1, 2 weeks after DPC sensitization. Treatment of the sample: therapeutic diphenylcyclopropenone sensitization with weekly scalp DPC. The specimen was whole blood, collected in connection with sensitization to the hapten diphenylcyclopropenone (DPC). Receptors originate from a woman aged 45 to 65 with alopecia areata. Some clones in this sample may be carry-over from other donors' samples.

The rearrangement uses TRBV6-9 and TRBJ2-2; TRBD2 matches at 10 bases. The CDR3 contains 17 residues. J was trimmed by 4 bases and V by 5 bases; bases with no gene match: 10. CDR1 and CDR2 (germline): MNHGY, SVAAGI. Written as DNA, the CDR3 is TGTGCCAGCAGTCCCTCACTAGCGGGGTCGATCACCGGGGAGCTGTTTTTT. It specifies CASSPSLAGSITGELFF.

This clonotype was seen a handful of times. The chain combines TRBV5-4 with TRBJ2-1, with TRBD2 matching 13 bases. This CDR3 is built from 17 residues. The V and J ends lost 4 bases and 3 bases, in that order; junction bases with no gene match: 7. The V gene's germline CDR1 is SGHNT and CDR2 YYREEE (reference sequence). The CDR3 loop is CASSPRLAGGLYNEQFF. The CDR3 bases are TGTGCCAGCAGCCCTAGACTAGCGGGGGGACTCTACAATGAGCAGTTCTTC.

Regarding this clonotype: Being one base from a much bigger clone, this may be a read error. The chain combines TRBV6-2 or TRBV6-3 with TRBJ2-3; no firm D call. Germline V gene data show CDR1 as MNHEY and CDR2 as SVGEGT. This CDR3 contains 13 residues. Trimming cost V 11 bases and J 0 bases, with 12 bases left between them. This chain's CDR3 is CAVRIQSTDTQYF. DNA of the CDR3: TGTGCCGTCCGTATACAGAGCACAGATACGCAGTATTTT.

In its sample, this clonotype was seen many times. The chain joins TRBV29-1 to TRBJ1-2, with TRBD1 matching 7 bases. V was pared by 4 bases and J by 0 bases, with 8 bases of the junction left unmatched. The CDR3 loop spans 15 amino acids. CDR1 is SQVTM, CDR2 ANQGSEA, per germline. CDR3 coding DNA: TGCAGCGTTGTGGGAGGGGGCCCCACTAACTATGGCTACACCTTC. As protein: CSVVGGGPTNYGYTF. The entire variable domain, with the rest obtained from reference TRBV29-1 and TRBJ1-2, is as follows: SAVISQKPSRDICQRGTSLTIQCQVDSQVTMMFWYRQQPGQSLTLIATANQGSEATYESGFVIDKFPISRPNLTFSTLTVSNMSPEDSSIYLCSVVGGGPTNYGYTFGSGTRLTVV.

CDR3 in DNA: TGTGCCAGCAGCTTGACTAGCGGGGGCCGCTCCTACAATGAGCAGTTCTTC. Translated: CASSLTSGGRSYNEQFF. The chain employs TRBV7-9 and TRBJ2-1, with 12 bases matching TRBD2. CDR3 length equals 17 residues. CDR1 is SEHNR, CDR2 FQNEAQ, per germline (reference sequence). J gave up 0 bases and V 3 bases, and 3 bases lay outside the gene matches.

In its sample, this clonotype was seen many times. The J gene is TRBJ2-4, the V gene TRBV7-9, with D possibly called TRBD1 or TRBD2 (6 bases each). This CDR3 comprises 14 residues. The V gene lost 1 base and the J gene lost 8 bases, with 12 bases spanning the gap. Germline V gene lookup returns CDR1 SEHNR and CDR2 FQNEAQ (reference sequence). Here the CDR3 DNA reads TGTGCCAGCAGCTTAGTGCGGGACAAGGACATTCAGTACTTC. Translation gives CASSLVRDKDIQYF.

As concerns this clonotype: A read error may explain this, as a much larger clone is one base away. The chain combines TRBV6-2 or TRBV6-3 with TRBJ1-1; maybe TRBD1 (6 bases). V was clipped by 0 bases and J by 9 bases, with 14 bases between them. The CDR3 is 14 residues long. Germline loops: CDR1 MNHEY, CDR2 SVGEGT. CDR3 in amino acids: CASSYSDGRGQAFF. The CDR3 nucleotides are TGTGCCAGCAGTTACTCGGATGGCAGGGGCCAAGCTTTCTTT.

This clonotype was picked up many times. J is TRBJ2-2 and V is TRBV7-6, with D possibly TRBD2 on 6 matching bases. The CDR3 covers 15 residues. V was cut by 6 bases and J by 2 bases, with 13 bases left in between. Germline loops: CDR1 SGHVS, CDR2 FNYEAQ. The CDR3 bases are TGTGCCAGCAGGCAACCGGGAGTCAACACCGGGGAGCTGTTTTTT. Translated, it gives CASRQPGVNTGELFF.

This clonotype was picked up many times. This rearrangement joins TRBV20-1 to TRBJ2-3; D possibly corresponds to TRBD2 (5 bases). The CDR3 has 12 amino acids. The germline V gene has CDR1 DFQATT and CDR2 SNEGSKA (reference sequence). V gave up 3 bases and J gave up 2 bases, with 6 bases separating them. The CDR3 is CSAREVTDTQYF. The DNA of the CDR3 is TGCAGTGCTAGGGAGGTCACAGATACGCAGTATTTT.

This clonotype was counted between two and nine times. V usage is TRBV7-9 and J usage is TRBJ1-1, with D tentatively TRBD1 (5 bases). The CDR3 is 14 residues long. Looked up from germline, CDR1 is SEHNR and CDR2 is FQNEAQ (reference sequence). V was trimmed by 5 bases and J by 4 bases, leaving 14 bases between them. CDR3: CASSRGDFSTEAFF. The CDR3 DNA reads as TGTGCCAGCAGCCGAGGGGACTTCTCCACTGAAGCTTTCTTT. Full variable domain (outside the CDR3, taken from reference TRBV7-9 and TRBJ1-1): DTGVSQNPRHKITKRGQNVTFRCDPISEHNRLYWYRQTLGQGPEFLTYFQNEAQLEKSRLLSDRFSAERPKGSFSTLEIQRTEQGDSAMYLCASSRGDFSTEAFFGQGTRLTVV.

This clonotype was detected many times. V and J are TRBV11-2 and TRBJ1-3; TRBD1 matches at 9 bases. The CDR3 has 18 amino acids. Germline CDR1 and CDR2: SGHAT and FQNNGV. Trimming cost V 3 bases and J 0 bases; bases outside gene matches: 9. CDR3 residues: CASSFHGTGYSSGNTIYF. CDR3 nucleotides: TGTGCCAGCAGCTTCCACGGGACAGGGTATTCCTCTGGAAACACCATATATTTT. Drawing the rest from reference TRBV11-2 and TRBJ1-3, the complete variable domain is EAGVAQSPRYKIIEKRQSVAFWCNPISGHATLYWYQQILGQGPKLLIQFQNNGVVDDSQLPKDRFSAERLKGVDSTLKIQPAKLEDSAVYLCASSFHGTGYSSGNTIYFGEGSWLTVV.

The V gene is TRBV7-9, the J gene TRBJ2-1; 8 bases map to TRBD2. The junction had 13 bases not matched to a gene; V was cut back by 5 bases and J by 4 bases. Germline V lookup: CDR1 SEHNR, CDR2 FQNEAQ (reference sequence). The CDR3 is 17 residues long. The CDR3 sequence: CASSPLGGGPTYNEQFF. The CDR3 DNA reads TGTGCCAGCAGCCCTCTCGGCGGGGGGCCTACATACAATGAGCAGTTCTTC.

This clonotype has ten or more counts. This sequence joins TRBV7-2 and TRBJ2-7; D may be TRBD1 or TRBD2 (5 bases each). With 2 bases removed from V and 2 bases from J, the gap between germline ends came to 13 bases. There are 15 residues in the CDR3. The germline CDR1 and CDR2 sequences are SGHTA and FQGNSA. CDR3 nucleotides: TGTGCCAGCAGCTTATTTTCGAGGGGCCCCTACGAGCAGTACTTC. Translating gives CASSLFSRGPYEQYF.

This clonotype has a count of ten or more. The rearrangement joins TRBV20-1 to TRBJ2-1; 7 bases line up with TRBD2. Trimming cost V 5 bases and J 8 bases; bases outside gene matches: 6. The CDR3 is made up of 12 amino acids. The germline V gene encodes CDR1 DFQATT and CDR2 SNEGSKA (reference sequence). CDR3 sequence: CSARGSLDEQFF. As DNA, the CDR3 is TGCAGTGCTCGCGGGAGTTTGGATGAGCAGTTCTTC.

This clonotype turned up a few times. This sequence joins TRBV6-1 and TRBJ2-2; 9 positions agree with TRBD1. CDR3 length: 15 residues. Germline V CDR1 and CDR2: MNHNS, SASEGT. Germline trimming cut 7 bases from V and 10 bases from J; bases unmatched to any gene: 13. In DNA form, the CDR3 reads TGTGCCAGCACCACAGGGTGGACAGGGGTCGAGGAGCTGTTTTTT. Translation: CASTTGWTGVEELFF.

This clonotype has at least ten counts. The chain is built from TRBV6-1 and TRBJ2-1; a possible D gene is TRBD1 (6 bases). V was pared by 1 base and J by 8 bases, with 9 bases between. CDR3 length: 13 residues. Germline V gene data show CDR1 as MNHNS and CDR2 as SASEGT. For the CDR3, the DNA is TGTGCCAGCAGTGAAGGACAGGTACATGAGCAGTTCTTC. The encoded protein is CASSEGQVHEQFF.

The chain couples TRBV6-6 to TRBJ2-1; 10 nucleotides match TRBD2. CDR1 and CDR2 (germline): MNHNY, SVGAGI (reference sequence). The CDR3 runs to 16 residues. Germline trimming cut 0 bases from V and 7 bases from J; bases unmatched to any gene: 6. CDR3 DNA: TGTGCCAGCAGTTACTCGAAGAGCGGGGGGGGGAATGAGCAGTTCTTC. This sequence encodes CASSYSKSGGGNEQFF.

This clonotype was counted at least ten times. The chain has TRBV5-1 and TRBJ1-1; a weak D match, TRBD1 (5 bases). The CDR3 covers 11 residues. From germline, CDR1 is SGHRS and CDR2 YFSETQ. V lost 1 base and J lost 10, with 8 bases in between. CDR3: CASSLQGRAFF. DNA of the CDR3: TGCGCCAGCAGCTTGCAGGGAAGAGCTTTCTTT.

This clonotype was recorded many times. The chain couples TRBV6-2 or TRBV6-3 to TRBJ2-1; no clear D. V lost 6 bases to trimming and J lost 9 bases, with 9 bases between them. CDR3 length: 11 residues. From germline, CDR1 is MNHEY and CDR2 SVGEGT. The CDR3 DNA follows: TGTGCCAGCAGCTTCCTACGTGAGCAGTTCTTC. Its translation is CASSFLREQFF.

This clonotype was picked up a small number of times. This chain uses TRBV20-1 with TRBJ2-5, with D uncertain. This CDR3 has 13 amino acids. Germline V gives CDR1 DFQATT, CDR2 SNEGSKA (reference sequence). The V gene lost 3 bases and the J gene lost 4 bases, with 12 bases spanning the gap. The CDR3: CSASRNRRETQYF. For the CDR3, the DNA is TGCAGTGCTAGCAGGAACCGGCGAGAGACCCAGTACTTC.

The gene calls are TRBV7-8 and TRBJ1-5; 7 bases are shared with TRBD1. After removal of 1 base from V and 3 bases from J, the junction contained 6 bases not matched to a gene. The CDR3 covers 16 residues. Germline V gene sequence: CDR1 SGHVS, CDR2 FQNEAQ. CDR3 sequence: CASSLGKGGHNQPQHF. The CDR3 bases are TGTGCCAGCAGCTTAGGGAAAGGGGGCCACAATCAGCCCCAGCATTTT.

V gene TRBV12-3 or TRBV12-4 combines with J gene TRBJ1-3; D remains ambiguous. This CDR3 is 11 amino acids long. Trimming removed 11 bases at V and 4 bases at J, with 9 bases between. The CDR3 DNA reads as TGTGCCGCCGGGGAAGGAAACACCATATATTTT. Translation: CAAGEGNTIYF.

Ten or more counts support this clonotype. V is TRBV5-1 and J is TRBJ2-7; a weak D match, TRBD2 (5 bases). With 1 base removed from V and 6 bases from J, the gap between germline ends came to 11 bases. The germline CDR1 and CDR2 sequences are SGHRS and YFSETQ. The CDR3 covers 13 residues. This CDR3 reads CASSLPGGGEQYF. DNA of the CDR3: TGCGCCAGCAGCTTGCCCGGAGGAGGCGAGCAGTACTTC.